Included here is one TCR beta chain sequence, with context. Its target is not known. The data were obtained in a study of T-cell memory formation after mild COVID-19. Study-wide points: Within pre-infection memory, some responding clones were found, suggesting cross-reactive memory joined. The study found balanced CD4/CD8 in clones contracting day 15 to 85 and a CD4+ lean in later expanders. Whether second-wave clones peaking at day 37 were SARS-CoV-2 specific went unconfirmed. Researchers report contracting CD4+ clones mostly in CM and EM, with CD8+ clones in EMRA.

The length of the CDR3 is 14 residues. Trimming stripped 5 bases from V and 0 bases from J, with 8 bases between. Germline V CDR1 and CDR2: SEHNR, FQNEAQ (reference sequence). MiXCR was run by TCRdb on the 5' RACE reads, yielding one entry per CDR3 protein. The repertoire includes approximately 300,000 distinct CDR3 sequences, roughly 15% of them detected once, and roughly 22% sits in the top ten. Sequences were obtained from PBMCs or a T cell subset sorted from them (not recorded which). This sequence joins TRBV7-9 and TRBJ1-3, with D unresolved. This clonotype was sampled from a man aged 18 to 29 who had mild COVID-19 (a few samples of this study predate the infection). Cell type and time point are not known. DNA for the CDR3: TGTGCCAGCAGCCGGCGAAACTCTGGAAACACCATATATTTT. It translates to CASSRRNSGNTIYF.